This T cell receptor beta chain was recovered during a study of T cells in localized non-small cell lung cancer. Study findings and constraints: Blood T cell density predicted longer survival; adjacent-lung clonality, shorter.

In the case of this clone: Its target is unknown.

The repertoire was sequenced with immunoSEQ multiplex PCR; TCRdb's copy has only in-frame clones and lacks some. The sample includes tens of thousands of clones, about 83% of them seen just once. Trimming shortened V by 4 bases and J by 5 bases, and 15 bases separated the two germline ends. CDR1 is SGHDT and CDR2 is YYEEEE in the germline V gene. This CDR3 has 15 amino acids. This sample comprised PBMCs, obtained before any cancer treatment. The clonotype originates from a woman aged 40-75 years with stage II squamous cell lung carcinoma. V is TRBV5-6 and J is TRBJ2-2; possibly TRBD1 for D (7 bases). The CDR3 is CASSLATGYTGELFF. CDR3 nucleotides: TGTGCCAGCAGCCTAGCGACAGGGTATACCGGGGAGCTGTTTTTT.